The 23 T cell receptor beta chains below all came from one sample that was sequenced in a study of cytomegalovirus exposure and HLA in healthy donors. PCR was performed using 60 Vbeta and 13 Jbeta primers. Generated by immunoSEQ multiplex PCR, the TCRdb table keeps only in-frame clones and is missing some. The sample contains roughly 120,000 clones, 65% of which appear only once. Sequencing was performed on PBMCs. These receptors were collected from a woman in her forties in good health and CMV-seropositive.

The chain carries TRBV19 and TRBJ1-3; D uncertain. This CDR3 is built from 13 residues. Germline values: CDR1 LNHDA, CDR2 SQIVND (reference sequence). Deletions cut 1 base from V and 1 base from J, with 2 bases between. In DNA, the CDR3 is TGTGCCAGTAGTATAGCTTCTGGAAACACCATATATTTT. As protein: CASSIASGNTIYF. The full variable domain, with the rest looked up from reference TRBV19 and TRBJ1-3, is DGGITQSPKYLFRKEGQNVTLSCEQNLNHDAMYWYRQDPGQGLRLIYYSQIVNDFQKGDIAEGYSVSREKKESFPLTVTSAQKNPTAFYLCASSIASGNTIYFGEGSWLTVV.

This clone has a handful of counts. CDR3 region: CASSLQGVFQTLHF. The DNA for the CDR3 is TGTGCCAGCAGCTTACAGGGGGTTTTTCAGACCCTCCACTTT. The chain carries TRBV7-8 and TRBJ1-6; 7 bases are a match to TRBD1. The trim removed 2 bases at V and 14 bases at J, leaving 9 bases unmatched. This CDR3 region has 14 residues. Looked up from germline, CDR1 is SGHVS and CDR2 is FQNEAQ.

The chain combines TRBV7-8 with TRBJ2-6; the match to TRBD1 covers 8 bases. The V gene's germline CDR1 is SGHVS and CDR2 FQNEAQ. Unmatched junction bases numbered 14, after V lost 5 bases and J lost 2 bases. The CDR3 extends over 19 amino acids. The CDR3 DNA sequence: TGTGCCAGCAGCCCCCTTCCGTGGACAGGGAACACTGGGGCCAACGTCCTGACTTTC. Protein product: CASSPLPWTGNTGANVLTF.

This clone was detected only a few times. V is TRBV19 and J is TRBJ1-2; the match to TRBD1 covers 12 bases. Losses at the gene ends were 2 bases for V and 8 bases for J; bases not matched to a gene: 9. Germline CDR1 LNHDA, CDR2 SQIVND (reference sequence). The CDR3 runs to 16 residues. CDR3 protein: CASSIILEGTGGGYTF. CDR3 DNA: TGTGCCAGTAGTATAATCCTCGAGGGGACAGGGGGCGGCTACACCTTC.

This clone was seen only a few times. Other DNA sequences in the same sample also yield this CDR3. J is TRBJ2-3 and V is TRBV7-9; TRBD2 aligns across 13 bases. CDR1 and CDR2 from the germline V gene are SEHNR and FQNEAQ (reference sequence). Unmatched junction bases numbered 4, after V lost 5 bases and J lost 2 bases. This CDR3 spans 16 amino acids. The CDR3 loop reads CASSLGLAGVTDTQYF. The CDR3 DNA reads TGTGCCAGCAGCCTAGGACTAGCGGGAGTCACAGATACGCAGTATTTT.

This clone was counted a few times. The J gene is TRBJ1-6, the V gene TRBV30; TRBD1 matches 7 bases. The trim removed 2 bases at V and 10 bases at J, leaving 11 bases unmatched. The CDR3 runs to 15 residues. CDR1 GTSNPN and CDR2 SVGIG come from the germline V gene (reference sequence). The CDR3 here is CAWSTNRGGGSPLHF. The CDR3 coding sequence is TGTGCCTGGAGTACCAACAGGGGTGGAGGATCACCCCTCCACTTT. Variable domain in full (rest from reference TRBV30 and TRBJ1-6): SQTIHQWPATLVQPVGSPLSLECTVEGTSNPNLYWYRQAAGRGLQLLFYSVGIGQISSEVPQNLSASRPQDRQFILSSKKLLLSDSGFYLCAWSTNRGGGSPLHFGNGTRLTVT.

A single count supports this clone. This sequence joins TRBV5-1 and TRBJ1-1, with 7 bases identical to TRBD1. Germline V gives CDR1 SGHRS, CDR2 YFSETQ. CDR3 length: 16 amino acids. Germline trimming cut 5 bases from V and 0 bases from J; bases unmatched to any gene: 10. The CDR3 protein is CASSPNPQGLNTEAFF. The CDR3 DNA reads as TGCGCCAGCAGTCCGAATCCACAGGGGCTGAACACTGAAGCTTTCTTT.

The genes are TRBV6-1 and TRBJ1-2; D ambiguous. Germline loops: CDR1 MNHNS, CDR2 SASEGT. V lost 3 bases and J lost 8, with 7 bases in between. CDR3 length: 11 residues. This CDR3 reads CASSDSGGYTF. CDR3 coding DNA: TGTGCCAGCAGTGATAGCGGGGGCTACACCTTC.

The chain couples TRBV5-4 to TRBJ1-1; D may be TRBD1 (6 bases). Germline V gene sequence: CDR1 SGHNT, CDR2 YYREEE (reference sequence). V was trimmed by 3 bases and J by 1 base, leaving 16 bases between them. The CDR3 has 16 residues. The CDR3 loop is CASSSRPGTQNTEAFF. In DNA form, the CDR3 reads TGTGCCAGCAGCTCCCGCCCCGGGACACAGAACACTGAAGCTTTCTTT.

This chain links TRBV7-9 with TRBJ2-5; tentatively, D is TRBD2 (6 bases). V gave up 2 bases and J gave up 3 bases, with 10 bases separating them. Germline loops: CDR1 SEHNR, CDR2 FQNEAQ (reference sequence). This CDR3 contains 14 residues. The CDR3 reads CASSLNSGKETQYF. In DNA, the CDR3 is TGTGCCAGCAGCTTAAATAGCGGAAAAGAGACCCAGTACTTC.

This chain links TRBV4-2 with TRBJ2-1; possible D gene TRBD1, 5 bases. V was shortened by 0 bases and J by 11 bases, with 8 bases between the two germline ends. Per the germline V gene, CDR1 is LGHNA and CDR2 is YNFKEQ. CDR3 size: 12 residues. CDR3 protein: CASSQDRGKQFF. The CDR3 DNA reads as TGTGCCAGCAGCCAAGATAGGGGAAAGCAGTTCTTC.

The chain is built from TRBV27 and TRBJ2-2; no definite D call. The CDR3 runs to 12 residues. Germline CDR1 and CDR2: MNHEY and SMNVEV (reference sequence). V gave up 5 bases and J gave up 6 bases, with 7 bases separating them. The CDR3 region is CASSTRAGELFF. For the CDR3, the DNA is TGTGCCAGCAGTACGAGAGCCGGGGAGCTGTTTTTT.

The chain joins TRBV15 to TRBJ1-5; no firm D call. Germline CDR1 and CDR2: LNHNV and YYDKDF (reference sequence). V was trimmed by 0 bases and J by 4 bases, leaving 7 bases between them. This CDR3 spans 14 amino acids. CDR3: CATSRDRLNQPQHF. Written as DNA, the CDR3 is TGTGCCACCAGCAGAGACAGGCTTAATCAGCCCCAGCATTTT.

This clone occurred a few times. The CDR3 sequence: CASSLNTGGETQYF. In DNA, the CDR3 is TGTGCCAGCAGCCTAAACACGGGAGGGGAGACCCAGTACTTC. V usage is TRBV11-1 and J usage is TRBJ2-5; 8 nucleotides match TRBD2. Trimming at V came to 5 bases and at J to 5 bases, leaving 7 bases not matched to a gene. This CDR3 contains 14 residues. Germline V lookup: CDR1 SGHAT, CDR2 FQDESV (reference sequence). Drawing the rest from reference TRBV11-1 and TRBJ2-5, the complete variable domain is EAEVAQSPRYKITEKSQAVAFWCDPISGHATLYWYRQILGQGPELLVQFQDESVVDDSQLPKDRFSAERLKGVDSTLKIQPAELGDSAMYLCASSLNTGGETQYFGPGTRLLVL.

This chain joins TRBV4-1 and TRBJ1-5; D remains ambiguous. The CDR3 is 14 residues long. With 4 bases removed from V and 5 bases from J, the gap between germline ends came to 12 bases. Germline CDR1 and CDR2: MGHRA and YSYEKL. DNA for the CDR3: TGCGCCAGCAGCCGCCTAGGCTTCGATCAGCCCCAGCATTTT. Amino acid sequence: CASSRLGFDQPQHF.

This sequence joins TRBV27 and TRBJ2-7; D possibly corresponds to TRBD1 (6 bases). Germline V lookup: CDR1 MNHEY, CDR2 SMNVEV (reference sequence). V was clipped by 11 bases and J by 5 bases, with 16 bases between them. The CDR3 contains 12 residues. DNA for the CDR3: TGTGCCTGTAAATCACAGGGCGACGAGCAGTACTTC. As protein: CACKSQGDEQYF.

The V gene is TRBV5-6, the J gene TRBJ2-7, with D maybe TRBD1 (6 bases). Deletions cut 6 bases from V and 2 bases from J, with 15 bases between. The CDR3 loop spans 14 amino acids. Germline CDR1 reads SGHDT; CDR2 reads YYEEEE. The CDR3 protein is CASNSPDRTYEQYF. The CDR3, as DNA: TGTGCCAGCAACTCACCGGACAGAACCTACGAGCAGTACTTC. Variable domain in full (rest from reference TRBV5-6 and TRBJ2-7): DAGVTQSPTHLIKTRGQQVTLRCSPKSGHDTVSWYQQALGQGPQFIFQYYEEEERQRGNFPDRFSGHQFPNYSSELNVNALLLGDSALYLCASNSPDRTYEQYFGPGTRLTVT.

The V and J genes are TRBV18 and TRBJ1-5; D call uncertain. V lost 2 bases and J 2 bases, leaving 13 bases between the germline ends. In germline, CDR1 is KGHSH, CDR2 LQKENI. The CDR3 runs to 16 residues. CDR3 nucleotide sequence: TGTGCCAGCTCACCAGCGGGGATTTGGGGCAATCAGCCCCAGCATTTT. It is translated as CASSPAGIWGNQPQHF.

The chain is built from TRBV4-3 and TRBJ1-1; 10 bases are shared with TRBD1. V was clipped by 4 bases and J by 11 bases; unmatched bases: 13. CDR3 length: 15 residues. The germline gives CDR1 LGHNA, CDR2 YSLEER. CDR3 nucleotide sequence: TGCGCCAGCAGCCGGGAAAGACAGGGGGCGAGGCGGGCTTTCTTT. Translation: CASSRERQGARRAFF.

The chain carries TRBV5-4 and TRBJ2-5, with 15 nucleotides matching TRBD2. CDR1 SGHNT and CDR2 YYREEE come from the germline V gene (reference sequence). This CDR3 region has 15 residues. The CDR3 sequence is CASGTSGRRQETQYF. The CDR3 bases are TGTGCTTCGGGGACTAGCGGGAGGAGGCAAGAGACCCAGTACTTC.

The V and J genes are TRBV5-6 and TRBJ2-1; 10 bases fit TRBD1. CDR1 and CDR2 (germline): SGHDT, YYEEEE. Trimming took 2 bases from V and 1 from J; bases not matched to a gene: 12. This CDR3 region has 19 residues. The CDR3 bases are TGTGCCAGCAGCTTTTCTCTGGACAGGGGGTATCGGTCCTACAATGAGCAGTTCTTC. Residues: CASSFSLDRGYRSYNEQFF.

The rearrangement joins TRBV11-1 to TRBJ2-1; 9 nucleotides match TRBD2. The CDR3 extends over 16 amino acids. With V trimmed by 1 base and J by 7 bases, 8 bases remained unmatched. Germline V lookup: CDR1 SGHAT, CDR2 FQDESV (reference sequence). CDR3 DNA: TGTGCCAGCAGCTTAGAATCGGCTAGCGGGATGAATGAGCAGTTCTTC. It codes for CASSLESASGMNEQFF.

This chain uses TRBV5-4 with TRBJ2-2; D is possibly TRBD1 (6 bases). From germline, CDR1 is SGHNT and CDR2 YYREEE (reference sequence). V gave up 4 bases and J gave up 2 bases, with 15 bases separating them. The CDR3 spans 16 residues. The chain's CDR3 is CASSLQQGRNTGELFF. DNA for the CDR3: TGTGCCAGCAGCCTACAACAGGGCCGCAACACCGGGGAGCTGTTTTTT.